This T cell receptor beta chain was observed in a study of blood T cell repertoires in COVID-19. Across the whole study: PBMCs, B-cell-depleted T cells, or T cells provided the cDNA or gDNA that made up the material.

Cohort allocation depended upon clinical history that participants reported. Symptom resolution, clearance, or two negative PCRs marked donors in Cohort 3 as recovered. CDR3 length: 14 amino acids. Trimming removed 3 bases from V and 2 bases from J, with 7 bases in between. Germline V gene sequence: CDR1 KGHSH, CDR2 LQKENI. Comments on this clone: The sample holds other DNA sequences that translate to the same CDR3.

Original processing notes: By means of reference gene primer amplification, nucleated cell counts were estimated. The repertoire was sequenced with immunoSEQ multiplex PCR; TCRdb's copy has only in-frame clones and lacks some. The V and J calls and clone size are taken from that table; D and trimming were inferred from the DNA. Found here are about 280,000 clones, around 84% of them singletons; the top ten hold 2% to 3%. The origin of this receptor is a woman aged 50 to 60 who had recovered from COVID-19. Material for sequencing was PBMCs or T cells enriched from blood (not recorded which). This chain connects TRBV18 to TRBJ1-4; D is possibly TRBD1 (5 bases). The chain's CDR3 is CASSPQGTNEKLFF. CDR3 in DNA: TGTGCCAGCTCACCTCAGGGTACTAATGAAAAACTGTTTTTT.